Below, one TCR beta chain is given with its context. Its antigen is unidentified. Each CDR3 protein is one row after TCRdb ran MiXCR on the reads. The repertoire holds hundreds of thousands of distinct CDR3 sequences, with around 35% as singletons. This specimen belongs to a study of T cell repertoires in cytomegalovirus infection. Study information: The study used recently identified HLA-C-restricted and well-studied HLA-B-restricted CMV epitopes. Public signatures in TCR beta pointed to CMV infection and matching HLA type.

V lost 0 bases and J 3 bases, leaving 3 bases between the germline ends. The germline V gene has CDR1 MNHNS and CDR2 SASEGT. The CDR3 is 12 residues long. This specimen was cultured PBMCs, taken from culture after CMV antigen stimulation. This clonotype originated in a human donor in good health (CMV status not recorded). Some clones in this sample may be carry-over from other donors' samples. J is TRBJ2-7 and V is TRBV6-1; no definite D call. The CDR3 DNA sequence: TGTGCCAGCAGTGAAGCGCGCTACGAGCAGTACTTC. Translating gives CASSEARYEQYF.